The 23 T cell receptor beta chains presented below share a single source sample, sequenced in a study of blood T cell repertoires in COVID-19. Produced via immunoSEQ multiplex PCR; TCRdb's table is partial and in-frame only. In the table there are some 75,000 clones, around 89% of which are singletons. Sequenced sample: peripheral blood. These receptors all come from a man between 60 and 75 years old with acute or convalescent COVID-19.

This sequence joins TRBV9 and TRBJ2-3, with D hard to call. Germline values: CDR1 SGDLS, CDR2 YYNGEE. The CDR3 is made up of 15 amino acids. The V gene lost 1 base and the J gene lost 3 bases, with 12 bases spanning the gap. CDR3 nucleotides: TGTGCCAGCAGCGTACTGTCCCCAGGAACAGATACGCAGTATTTT. Translating it yields CASSVLSPGTDTQYF.

V usage is TRBV10-2 and J usage is TRBJ2-7; 9 bases are a match to TRBD1. CDR1 is WSHSY, CDR2 SAAADI, per germline. The CDR3 is 15 amino acids. The J segment lost 6 bases and the V segment lost 0 bases, leaving 6 bases of the junction unmatched. CDR3: CASSESGQGPPEQYF. CDR3 coding DNA: TGCGCCAGCAGTGAGTCGGGACAGGGACCTCCCGAGCAGTACTTC.

The chain combines TRBV21-1 with TRBJ2-3; the table assigns TRBD2, which was not confirmed against the DNA. TRBV21-1 is listed as a pseudogene. The CDR3 consists of 17 residues. CDR3 in amino acids: CASSKVGTSGNTDTQYF. Written as DNA, the CDR3 is TGTGCCAGCAGCAAAGTAGGGACTAGCGGGAACACAGATACGCAGTATTTT.

This clone was seen a handful of times. This rearrangement joins TRBV14 to TRBJ1-2; a possible D gene is TRBD1 (6 bases). V was clipped by 3 bases and J by 4 bases, with 15 bases between them. CDR1 is SGHDN and CDR2 is FVKESK in the germline V gene. The CDR3 sequence is 15 residues long. In DNA, the CDR3 is TGTGCCAGCAGCCAGCTACAGGGTTGGGGCTATGGCTACACCTTC. As protein: CASSQLQGWGYGYTF.

V usage is TRBV29-1 and J usage is TRBJ1-2, with 7 nucleotides matching TRBD1. The CDR3 contains 11 residues. Germline loops: CDR1 SQVTM, CDR2 ANQGSEA. With V trimmed by 7 bases and J by 3 bases, 2 bases remained unmatched. The CDR3 sequence is CSDRGDYGYTF. The DNA for the CDR3 is TGCAGCGACAGGGGAGACTATGGCTACACCTTC.

J is TRBJ1-6 and V is TRBV24-1; 9 positions agree with TRBD1. This CDR3 is built from 14 residues. J gave up 7 bases and V 5 bases, and 2 bases lay outside the gene matches. Germline lookup yields CDR1 KGHDR and CDR2 SFDVKD. CDR3 sequence reads: CATSAGTGNSPLHF. For the CDR3, the DNA is TGTGCCACCAGTGCCGGGACAGGGAATTCACCCCTCCACTTT.

The CDR3 sequence: CASSHVRTVNLRGTTNEKLFF. CDR3 bases: TGTGCCAGCAGTCACGTCCGGACAGTGAACCTACGAGGTACAACTAATGAAAAACTGTTTTTT. The rearrangement links TRBV27 to TRBJ1-4; tentative D call: TRBD1 (6 bases). The CDR3 consists of 21 residues. Germline V gives CDR1 MNHEY, CDR2 SMNVEV (reference sequence). With 5 bases removed from V and 0 bases from J, the gap between germline ends came to 28 bases.

This clone was seen once. This chain joins TRBV5-6 and TRBJ2-7; 10 positions match TRBD2. Trimming cost V 4 bases and J 6 bases; bases outside gene matches: 10. The CDR3 has 15 residues. CDR1 is SGHDT and CDR2 is YYEEEE in the germline V gene. The CDR3 DNA reads as TGTGCCAGCAGCCCTGGGCTAGCGGGAGTATCCGAGCAGTACTTC. It is translated as CASSPGLAGVSEQYF.

This chain links TRBV5-1 with TRBJ2-1; 9 nucleotides agree with TRBD1. CDR1 is SGHRS and CDR2 is YFSETQ in the germline V gene. With 5 bases clipped from V and 4 bases from J, the junction kept 7 bases outside the gene matches. CDR3 size: 15 residues. The DNA for the CDR3 is TGCGCCAGCAGTTCAACAGGGGGCACTTACAATGAGCAGTTCTTC. Its protein product is CASSSTGGTYNEQFF.

The rearrangement uses TRBV11-3 and TRBJ2-2; possible D gene TRBD1, 5 bases. The CDR3 covers 17 residues. V lost 5 bases and J lost 2, with 18 bases in between. Germline lookup yields CDR1 SGHNT and CDR2 YENEEA. CDR3 in amino acids: CASSPTRQGLNTGELFF. The CDR3 region has the DNA TGTGCCAGCAGCCCAACCCGCCAGGGCCTAAACACCGGGGAGCTGTTTTTT.

The rearrangement links TRBV3-1 (or the pseudogene TRBV3-2) to TRBJ1-1; maybe TRBD1 (6 bases). Germline V gene data show CDR1 as LGHDT and CDR2 as YNNKEL (reference sequence). V lost 0 bases, J lost 5 bases, and 13 bases lay in between. The CDR3 has 15 residues. This CDR3 is CASSQDGGDRTEAFF. The CDR3 nucleotides read TGTGCCAGCAGCCAAGATGGGGGAGACAGGACTGAAGCTTTCTTT.

This clone was detected only a few times. The chain links TRBV11-2 to TRBJ1-2; TRBD1 is a possible D gene (5 bases). CDR1 and CDR2 from the germline V gene are SGHAT and FQNNGV. V gave up 3 bases and J gave up 6 bases, with 8 bases separating them. The CDR3 has 12 amino acids. This chain's CDR3 is CASSFLQDGYTF. The CDR3, as DNA: TGTGCCAGCAGCTTTTTACAGGATGGCTACACCTTC. Variable domain in full (rest from reference TRBV11-2 and TRBJ1-2): EAGVAQSPRYKIIEKRQSVAFWCNPISGHATLYWYQQILGQGPKLLIQFQNNGVVDDSQLPKDRFSAERLKGVDSTLKIQPAKLEDSAVYLCASSFLQDGYTFGSGTRLTVV.

DNA of the CDR3: TGTGCCTGGAGGTCCGGGTGGGGAATAGCGGGAAGCTCCTACGAGCAGTACTTC. It codes for CAWRSGWGIAGSSYEQYF. V gene TRBV30 combines with J gene TRBJ2-7; TRBD2 matches at 8 bases. The length of the CDR3 is 18 residues. The germline CDR1 and CDR2 sequences are GTSNPN and SVGIG (reference sequence). After removal of 3 bases from V and 0 bases from J, the junction contained 16 bases not matched to a gene.

This chain connects TRBV19 to TRBJ2-2; 7 nucleotides match TRBD1. The CDR3 has 15 amino acids. Germline V gene lookup returns CDR1 LNHDA and CDR2 SQIVND (reference sequence). The trim removed 10 bases at V and 1 base at J, leaving 9 bases unmatched. The CDR3 DNA sequence: TGTGCCACCACTTGGGACAGCATGAACACCGGGGAGCTGTTTTTT. Its translation is CATTWDSMNTGELFF.

The chain employs TRBV6-4 and TRBJ2-7; D is unclear. V was pared by 6 bases and J by 3 bases, with 15 bases between. The CDR3 contains 14 residues. Germline V gives CDR1 MRHNA, CDR2 SNTAGT. CDR3 loop: CASRIQGAHYEQYF. The CDR3 DNA is TGTGCCAGCAGGATCCAAGGAGCCCACTACGAGCAGTACTTC.

V is TRBV5-6 and J is TRBJ1-6, with 7 bases lining up with TRBD1. J lost 10 bases, V lost 4 bases, and 11 bases had no gene match. Germline assignment: CDR1 SGHDT and CDR2 YYEEEE. The CDR3 contains 15 residues. Here the CDR3 reads CASSLLGQNTSPLHF. As DNA, the CDR3 is TGTGCCAGCAGCCTCCTGGGACAGAACACCTCACCCCTCCACTTT.

The rearrangement links TRBV7-3 to TRBJ1-6; a possible D gene is TRBD1 (5 bases). The V gene's germline CDR1 is SGHTA and CDR2 FQGTGA. The V end was cut by 3 bases, the J end by 8 bases, with 11 bases between. This CDR3 region has 14 residues. CDR3 protein: CASSFRGTDSPLHF. Here the CDR3 DNA reads TGTGCCAGCAGCTTTCGGGGGACGGATTCACCCCTCCACTTT.

The chain joins TRBV3-1 (or the pseudogene TRBV3-2) to TRBJ1-4; unclear D gene. CDR1 LGHDT and CDR2 YNNKEL come from the germline V gene (reference sequence). CDR3 length: 13 residues. Trimming pared 1 base from V and 2 bases from J, leaving 2 bases between. The CDR3 DNA reads TGTGCCAGCAGCCAAGCGACTAATGAAAAACTGTTTTTT. It specifies CASSQATNEKLFF.

The chain links TRBV19 to TRBJ1-2; D is undetermined. The CDR3 totals 13 residues. V was shortened by 1 base and J by 3 bases, with 6 bases between the two germline ends. Looked up from germline, CDR1 is LNHDA and CDR2 is SQIVND (reference sequence). In DNA, the CDR3 is TGTGCCAGTAGTATAGGGCAGGACTATGGCTACACCTTC. Protein product: CASSIGQDYGYTF.

A note on this clone: Other DNA variants within this sample encode the same CDR3. The chain combines TRBV6-2 or TRBV6-3 with TRBJ2-7; 11 bases match TRBD2. The CDR3 is 16 amino acids. After removal of 4 bases from V and 1 base from J, the junction contained 6 bases not matched to a gene. Germline CDR1 is MNHEY and CDR2 is SVGEGT. CDR3 nucleotides: TGTGCCAGCAGTTTCTATCTAGCGGGGGGATCCTACGAGCAGTACTTC. This sequence encodes CASSFYLAGGSYEQYF.

The genes are TRBV5-1 and TRBJ2-7; possible D gene TRBD1, 6 bases. Per germline, CDR1 SGHRS and CDR2 YFSETQ. This CDR3 is 16 amino acids long. The V and J ends lost 3 bases and 2 bases respectively, with 18 bases between them. The CDR3 reads CASSYDTGRRTYEQYF. The CDR3 coding sequence is TGCGCCAGCAGCTATGATACAGGGAGACGAACCTACGAGCAGTACTTC.

The genes are TRBV5-1 and TRBJ1-1, with a tentative D call TRBD1 (5 bases). The CDR3 has 12 amino acids. From germline, CDR1 is SGHRS and CDR2 YFSETQ. V was trimmed by 9 bases and J by 4 bases, leaving 13 bases between them. CDR3 loop: CATRGEGTEAFF. CDR3 in DNA: TGCGCCACCCGGGGGGAAGGCACTGAAGCTTTCTTT. The full variable domain, rest sourced from reference TRBV5-1 and TRBJ1-1, is KAGVTQTPRYLIKTRGQQVTLSCSPISGHRSVSWYQQTPGQGLQFLFEYFSETQRNKGNFPGRFSGRQFSNSRSEMNVSTLELGDSALYLCATRGEGTEAFFGQGTRLTVV.

The V and J genes are TRBV5-6 and TRBJ2-3; 9 positions agree with TRBD2. CDR3 length: 14 residues. CDR1 and CDR2 from the germline V gene are SGHDT and YYEEEE. Losses at the gene ends were 3 bases for V and 5 bases for J; bases not matched to a gene: 4. The CDR3: CASSSGLAEDTQYF. CDR3 in DNA: TGTGCCAGCAGCTCGGGACTAGCAGAAGATACGCAGTATTTT.